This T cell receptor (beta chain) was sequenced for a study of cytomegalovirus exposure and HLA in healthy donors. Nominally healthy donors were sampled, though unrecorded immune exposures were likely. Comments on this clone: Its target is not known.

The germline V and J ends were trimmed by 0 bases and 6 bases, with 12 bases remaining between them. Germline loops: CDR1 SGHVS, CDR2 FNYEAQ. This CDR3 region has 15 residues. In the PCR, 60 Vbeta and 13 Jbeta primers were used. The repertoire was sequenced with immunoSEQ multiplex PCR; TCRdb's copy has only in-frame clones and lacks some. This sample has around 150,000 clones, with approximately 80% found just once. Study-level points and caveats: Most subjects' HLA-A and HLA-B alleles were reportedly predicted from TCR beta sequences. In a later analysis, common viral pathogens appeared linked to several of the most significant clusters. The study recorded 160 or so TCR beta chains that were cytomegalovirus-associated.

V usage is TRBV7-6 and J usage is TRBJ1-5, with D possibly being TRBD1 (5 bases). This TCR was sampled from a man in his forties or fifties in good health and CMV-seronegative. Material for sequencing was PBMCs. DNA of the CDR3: TGTGCCAGCAGCTTAGCGACGGGGGGGAGTCAGCCCCAGCATTTT. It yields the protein CASSLATGGSQPQHF.